This record looks at one TCR beta chain sequence and its context. The CDR3 loop spans 13 amino acids. Per the germline V gene, CDR1 is MDHEN and CDR2 is SYDVKM. The ends were cut back, 2 bases at V and 3 bases at J, with 8 bases in the middle. Here immunoSEQ multiplex PCR was the method, and the copy in TCRdb shows in-frame clones only, minus some. The table includes about 110,000 clones, 85% to 95% detected once. The data were obtained in a study of brain T cells in children with intractable seizures. The sequenced cases were selected for having the highest brain T cell transcript signatures. Before surgery, patients took at least one anti-epileptic drug.

The V call is TRBV28, the J call TRBJ2-7; D gene unclear. The origin of this receptor is a boy less than two years old with hemimegalencephaly and intractable seizures. The specimen comprised peripheral blood, sampled at surgery. For the CDR3, the DNA is TGTGCCAGCAGTTTACCCACCCTCTACGAGCAGTACTTC. Translated, it gives CASSLPTLYEQYF.